The source of this T cell receptor beta chain is a study of T cell responses to AZD1222 COVID-19 vaccine. Whole-study context: Recipients boosted at about 4 weeks or about 12 weeks are pooled.

Whole-study findings and limits: Of spike-specific TCRs, nearly half reportedly target regions left unmutated in variants. Regions 160-218 and 743-854 held dominance among vaccine-associated CD4 TCRs, which spanned spike. It was only after the peak T cell response that any repertoires were sampled.

Using immunoSEQ multiplex PCR, the repertoire was profiled, and TCRdb retains in-frame clones only, with some absent. Of about 84,000 clones detected, around 91% appear once; the ten largest clones hold approximately 31%. On this clone itself: Its antigen remains unidentified.

The germline gives CDR1 SGHDN, CDR2 FVKESK. The CDR3 covers 15 residues. Trimming pared 0 bases from V and 6 bases from J, leaving 13 bases between. This sequence joins TRBV14 and TRBJ2-3; tentatively, D is TRBD1 (5 bases). This sequence was found in an adult in good health. This sample comprised peripheral blood, obtained on day 0 of AZD1222 vaccination. The CDR3 DNA sequence: TGTGCCAGCAGCCAAGATTGGGGCCGCCGGGATACGCAGTATTTT. Amino acid sequence: CASSQDWGRRDTQYF.